This T cell receptor (beta chain) was recorded in a study of blood T cell repertoires in COVID-19. Whole-study context: There were acute and convalescent COVID-19 samples, and they came from the United States, Italy and Spain. T cells, B-cell-depleted T cells, or PBMCs provided the cDNA or gDNA that served as material.

Per the authors' pipeline: Quantification of nucleated cells was approximated via reference gene primer amplification. TCRdb's table, derived via immunoSEQ multiplex PCR, lists solely in-frame clones and lacks some. That table supplies the V and J calls and clone size; D and trimming were determined from the DNA. Among 84,000 or so clones, around 83% were seen once, and the ten largest hold 39%. Germline V gene sequence: CDR1 SEHNR, CDR2 FQNEAQ (reference sequence). Trimming at V came to 0 bases and at J to 5 bases, leaving 1 base not matched to a gene. The CDR3 has 15 residues. Sequenced input: peripheral blood. The chain couples TRBV7-9 to TRBJ2-7; 13 bases fit TRBD2. The source is a man older than 75 with active or convalescent COVID-19. CDR3 DNA: TGTGCCAGCAGCTTAGCGGGGACTAGCGGGAACGAGCAGTACTTC. Translated: CASSLAGTSGNEQYF.